Listed below are T cell receptor beta chains from one sample, sequenced in a study of shared clonotypes between healthy human individuals. Generated by immunoSEQ multiplex PCR, the TCRdb table keeps only in-frame clones and is missing some. The table records about 1.1 million clones, approximately 77% of them present only once. Material: memory CD4+ T cells from PBMCs. These receptors were taken from a man between 18 and 29 years old in good health. Some clones in this sample may be carry-over from other donors' samples. The CDR3 runs from the conserved cysteine through the conserved F or W. A D gene is named only where the DNA matches it firmly. The size entry is marked missing in some rows and otherwise reads once, few, many or a size class.

V	D	size	J	CDR3	DNA
TRBV29-1	.	.	TRBJ2-7	CSVEKTRWEQYF	TGCAGCGTTGAGAAAACCCGTTGGGAGCAGTACTTC
TRBV27	.	.	TRBJ2-2	CASSLTSGELFF	TGTGCCAGCAGTTTAACCAGTGGGGAGCTGTTTTTT
TRBV6-1	.	.	TRBJ1-2	CASRSPDRAVYGYTF	TGTGCCAGCAGATCCCCTGATAGGGCAGTCTATGGCTACACCTTC
TRBV28	.	.	TRBJ2-1	CATKTRRDFNEQFF	TGTGCCACCAAAACTCGGCGGGACTTCAATGAGCAGTTCTTC
TRBV6-5	.	.	TRBJ1-4	CASRNAAGPSGKLFF	TGTGCCAGCAGGAACGCGGCGGGTCCTAGCGGAAAACTGTTTTTT
TRBV6-5	.	.	TRBJ1-5	CASSISGIPPPQHF	TGTGCCAGCAGTATATCGGGGATCCCCCCGCCCCAGCATTTT
TRBV29-1	.	.	TRBJ2-6	CSVLDSSGANVLTF	TGCAGCGTTTTGGACAGCTCTGGGGCCAACGTCCTGACTTTC
TRBV4-1	TRBD1	.	TRBJ2-4	CASSPLTGNIQYF	TGCGCCAGCAGCCCTTTGACAGGGAACATTCAGTACTTC
TRBV25-1	.	.	TRBJ1-2	CATSRVGGYTF	TGTGCCACCTCGCGGGTAGGTGGCTACACCTTC
TRBV5-1	TRBD1	.	TRBJ2-6	CASSSRTGTGPSGANVLTF	TGCGCCAGCAGCTCTAGGACTGGGACAGGGCCCTCTGGGGCCAACGTCCTGACTTTC
TRBV28	TRBD1	once	TRBJ2-7	CASSVDGTAYEQYF	TGTGCCAGCAGTGTGGACGGGACAGCCTACGAGCAGTACTTC
TRBV28	.	.	TRBJ1-3	CASSRPSGNTIYF	TGTGCCAGCAGTCGACCGAGCGGAAACACCATATATTTT
TRBV5-1	.	.	TRBJ2-5	CASSFLAGASSFETQYF	TGCGCCAGCAGCTTTTTGGCAGGGGCCTCCTCCTTCGAGACCCAGTACTTC
TRBV7-3	.	.	TRBJ2-2	CASSQSFTGELFF	TGTGCCAGCAGCCAATCTTTCACCGGGGAGCTGTTTTTT
TRBV5-1	TRBD2	.	TRBJ2-5	CASSPPVGSGSRETQYF	TGCGCCAGCAGCCCTCCCGTGGGTAGCGGGAGTAGGGAGACCCAGTACTTC
TRBV19	.	once	TRBJ1-5	CASSRGRGYSNQPQHF	TGTGCCAGTAGTCGAGGCAGAGGGTATAGCAATCAGCCCCAGCATTTT
TRBV10-3	.	.	TRBJ2-3	CAISDQGKHTDTQYF	TGTGCCATCAGTGACCAGGGAAAGCACACAGATACGCAGTATTTT
TRBV4-3	TRBD1	few	TRBJ1-5	CASSQGDRGNQPQHF	TGCGCCAGCAGCCAGGGAGACAGGGGCAATCAGCCCCAGCATTTT
TRBV7-9	.	.	TRBJ2-1	CASKSPGSIYNEQFF	TGTGCCAGCAAAAGTCCGGGAAGCATTTACAATGAGCAGTTCTTC